These 32 T cell receptor beta chains were all obtained from the same sample, sequenced in a study of T cell repertoires in ileal Crohn's disease. Measured with immunoSEQ multiplex PCR; TCRdb has only the in-frame clones, and not every one. The profile shows fewer than 8,000 clones, roughly 70% of them singletons. The sequenced sample consisted of ileal tissue. These TCRs come from an adult with Crohn's disease.

The chain is built from TRBV4-3 and TRBJ1-1; TRBD1 agrees at 7 bases. V gave up 0 bases and J gave up 0 bases; unmatched junction bases: 4. Germline V gene sequence: CDR1 LGHNA, CDR2 YSLEER. The CDR3 has 16 amino acids. CDR3 DNA sequence: TGCGCCAGCAGCCAAGACTCCGGGACAGTGAACACTGAAGCTTTCTTT. It yields the protein CASSQDSGTVNTEAFF.

The J gene is TRBJ2-1, the V gene TRBV6-1, with 10 bases that match TRBD2. The CDR3 spans 15 residues. In germline, CDR1 is MNHNS, CDR2 SASEGT. Trimming removed 11 bases from V and 2 bases from J; junction bases left unmatched: 9. The CDR3 is CAGSRTSGTYNEQFF. The CDR3 DNA follows: TGTGCCGGTTCTCGGACTAGCGGTACCTACAATGAGCAGTTCTTC.

The CDR3 here is CATKSGNGYTF. The CDR3 nucleotides read TGTGCCACCAAGTCAGGGAATGGCTACACCTTC. The chain has TRBV6-4 and TRBJ1-2; maybe TRBD1 (5 bases). Trimming stripped 10 bases from V and 6 bases from J, with 12 bases between. The CDR3 totals 11 residues. The germline gives CDR1 MRHNA, CDR2 SNTAGT.

The sample holds a few counts of this clone. The chain recombines TRBV9 with TRBJ1-2; TRBD1 is a possible D gene (6 bases). The CDR3 loop spans 16 amino acids. V was trimmed by 4 bases and J by 8 bases, leaving 24 bases between them. In germline, CDR1 is SGDLS, CDR2 YYNGEE. CDR3 amino acids: CASSSDRRLNSEGYTF. The CDR3 DNA is TGTGCCAGCAGCTCCGACAGGAGACTCAACTCGGAAGGCTACACCTTC. Full variable domain (outside the CDR3, taken from reference TRBV9 and TRBJ1-2): DSGVTQTPKHLITATGQRVTLRCSPRSGDLSVYWYQQSLDQGLQFLIQYYNGEERAKGNILERFSAQQFPDLHSELNLSSLELGDSALYFCASSSDRRLNSEGYTFGSGTRLTVV.

In this sample, this clone is large. The CDR3 coding sequence is TGTGCCAGCAGACCTAGCGGGAGGAACGAGCAGTACTTC. Encoded protein: CASRPSGRNEQYF. The chain carries TRBV27 and TRBJ2-7; 11 nucleotides match TRBD2. Germline values: CDR1 MNHEY, CDR2 SMNVEV (reference sequence). This CDR3 spans 13 amino acids. The V and J ends lost 6 bases and 5 bases, in that order; junction bases with no gene match: 3.

This clone was counted only a few times. The chain is built from TRBV9 and TRBJ2-5; TRBD1 is a possible D gene (6 bases). Germline CDR1 reads SGDLS; CDR2 reads YYNGEE. The V gene lost 4 bases and the J gene lost 5 bases, with 18 bases spanning the gap. This CDR3 spans 15 amino acids. As DNA, the CDR3 is TGTGCCAGCAGCCCTAGGGGGAGCGACGGGGAGACCCAGTACTTC. This translates into CASSPRGSDGETQYF.

The chain employs TRBV6-1 and TRBJ2-5; the match to TRBD1 covers 10 bases. Judging by the DNA end, TRBJ2-7 fits better; the J call may be wrong. The CDR3 consists of 14 residues. Germline CDR1 and CDR2: MNHNS and SASEGT. The CDR3 nucleotides read TGTGCCAGCACCTTGACAGGGGGCGCCTACGAGCAGTACTTC. Amino acids: CASTLTGGAYEQYF.

The chain uses TRBV28 and TRBJ2-7; 7 positions match TRBD1. Germline V CDR1 and CDR2: MDHEN, SYDVKM. The CDR3 covers 13 residues. The J segment lost 4 bases and the V segment lost 6 bases, leaving 6 bases of the junction unmatched. Here the CDR3 reads CASSRQGFYEQYF. As DNA, the CDR3 is TGTGCCAGCAGCCGACAGGGCTTTTACGAGCAGTACTTC.

This clone appeared a single time. This chain uses TRBV5-1 with TRBJ2-3; 14 bases fit TRBD2. The germline gives CDR1 SGHRS, CDR2 YFSETQ. V shed 4 bases, J shed 5 bases, and the junction held 6 bases outside the gene matches. The CDR3 is 16 residues long. The CDR3 DNA reads as TGCGCCAGCAGCCCACTGACTAGCGGGGGGGTAGATACGCAGTATTTT. Protein product: CASSPLTSGGVDTQYF.

The CDR3 protein is CASSETSGSTDTQYF. For the CDR3, the DNA is TGTGCCAGCAGCGAGACTAGCGGTAGCACAGATACGCAGTATTTT. The V and J genes are TRBV7-2 and TRBJ2-3; 9 bases agree with TRBD2. CDR1 is SGHTA and CDR2 is FQGNSA in the germline V gene. The V and J ends lost 5 bases and 0 bases, in that order; junction bases with no gene match: 3. This CDR3 has 15 amino acids.

The CDR3 coding sequence is TGTGCCTGGAGGAGAGGTACCGGGGAGCTGTTTTTT. Translating gives CAWRRGTGELFF. This chain connects TRBV30 to TRBJ2-2, with D unclear. The ends were cut back, 3 bases at V and 5 bases at J, with 7 bases in the middle. The CDR3 sequence is 12 residues long. Germline V lookup: CDR1 GTSNPN, CDR2 SVGIG (reference sequence).

The V call is TRBV6-1, the J call TRBJ2-1, with D maybe TRBD1 (6 bases). V lost 2 bases and J 1 base, leaving 12 bases between the germline ends. Germline loops: CDR1 MNHNS, CDR2 SASEGT. CDR3 length: 16 amino acids. The CDR3 reads CASSELYRVSYNEQFF. The CDR3 bases are TGTGCCAGCAGTGAACTTTACAGGGTGTCCTACAATGAGCAGTTCTTC.

This chain links TRBV6-4 with TRBJ1-1, with TRBD1 matching 7 bases. V was pared by 5 bases and J by 3 bases, with 15 bases of the junction left unmatched. Germline V CDR1 and CDR2: MRHNA, SNTAGT. CDR3 length: 17 residues. The CDR3 loop reads CASSNEPDRVLDTEAFF. As DNA, the CDR3 is TGTGCCAGCAGTAATGAACCCGACAGGGTTCTGGACACTGAAGCTTTCTTT.

The table lists this clone with a count of one. This chain joins TRBV9 and TRBJ1-3; D is undetermined. V was shortened by 4 bases and J by 4 bases, with 6 bases between the two germline ends. The CDR3 totals 12 residues. CDR1 is SGDLS, CDR2 YYNGEE, per germline. The CDR3 sequence is CASSTLGNTIYF. The DNA of the CDR3 is TGTGCCAGCAGCACTTTAGGAAACACCATATATTTT. Using reference TRBV9 and TRBJ1-3 for the parts outside the CDR3, the full variable domain is DSGVTQTPKHLITATGQRVTLRCSPRSGDLSVYWYQQSLDQGLQFLIQYYNGEERAKGNILERFSAQQFPDLHSELNLSSLELGDSALYFCASSTLGNTIYFGEGSWLTVV.

The genes are TRBV19 and TRBJ2-3; TRBD1 matches at 9 bases. CDR3 length: 16 amino acids. V shed 5 bases and J 4 bases; nucleotides not matched to a gene: 10. Germline V gene data show CDR1 as LNHDA and CDR2 as SQIVND (reference sequence). DNA of the CDR3: TGTGCCAGTAGTCTCGCGGACAGGGGATTGGCAGATACGCAGTATTTT. Translating it yields CASSLADRGLADTQYF.

Only one count was recorded for this clone. The gene calls are TRBV6-5 and TRBJ1-1; D gene uncertain. Germline CDR1 and CDR2: MNHEY and SVGAGI. This CDR3 contains 13 residues. V gave up 7 bases and J gave up 3 bases, with 12 bases separating them. The chain's CDR3 is CASKKGRDTEAFF. CDR3 DNA: TGTGCCAGCAAGAAAGGGAGGGACACTGAAGCTTTCTTT.

The chain carries TRBV11-2 and TRBJ2-5; D uncertain. Germline assignment: CDR1 SGHAT and CDR2 FQNNGV. CDR3 length equals 15 residues. V was pared by 2 bases and J by 2 bases, with 12 bases between. The CDR3 coding sequence is TGTGCCAGCAGCTTAAGGAGTGGAGTACAAGAGACCCAGTACTTC. Translated, it gives CASSLRSGVQETQYF.

The J gene is TRBJ2-7, the V gene TRBV6-6, with 10 bases matching TRBD1. V was clipped by 7 bases and J by 6 bases; unmatched bases: 15. From germline, CDR1 is MNHNY and CDR2 SVGAGI (reference sequence). The CDR3 is 16 residues long. The CDR3 DNA is TGTGCCAGCACCTCAATAGTTGGGACAGGGGTAACCGAGCAGTACTTC. Protein: CASTSIVGTGVTEQYF.

The sample holds a few counts of this clone. The rearrangement uses TRBV5-4 and TRBJ1-2; D remains unclear. CDR3 length: 15 amino acids. Germline assignment: CDR1 SGHNT and CDR2 YYREEE (reference sequence). Trimming removed 0 bases from V and 7 bases from J, with 16 bases in between. CDR3 region: CASSLAGVRGAGYTF. The CDR3 nucleotides read TGTGCCAGCAGCTTGGCCGGTGTCCGGGGTGCTGGCTACACCTTC.

V gene TRBV6-6 combines with J gene TRBJ1-1; a possible D gene is TRBD1 (5 bases). Germline V CDR1 and CDR2: MNHNY, SVGAGI (reference sequence). The V and J ends lost 4 bases and 5 bases respectively, with 20 bases between them. The CDR3 extends over 16 amino acids. The DNA for the CDR3 is TGTGCCAGCAGTTTTGGGGTTGGAGGGGAGGGAACTGAAGCTTTCTTT. Encoded protein: CASSFGVGGEGTEAFF.

As to this clone: This CDR3 is also generated by other DNA sequences in the sample. The chain is built from TRBV5-4 and TRBJ2-5; D is uncertain. The V end was cut by 0 bases, the J end by 0 bases, with 6 bases between. Germline-derived CDR1 and CDR2 are SGHNT and YYREEE (reference sequence). This CDR3 comprises 14 residues. DNA of the CDR3: TGTGCCAGCAGCTTGGGTTCCGACCAAGAGACCCAGTACTTC. It encodes CASSLGSDQETQYF.

The J gene is TRBJ1-2, the V gene TRBV4-2; weak D call: TRBD1 (5 bases). The V gene lost 3 bases and the J gene lost 5 bases, with 7 bases spanning the gap. This CDR3 is built from 12 residues. Germline CDR1 LGHNA, CDR2 YNFKEQ. Here the CDR3 reads CASSQGQYGYTF. The CDR3 coding sequence is TGTGCCAGCAGCCAGGGGCAGTATGGCTACACCTTC.

V gene TRBV6-5 combines with J gene TRBJ1-6; 8 bases agree with TRBD1. CDR3 length: 13 amino acids. Germline V gives CDR1 MNHEY, CDR2 SVGAGI. V was clipped by 6 bases and J by 9 bases; unmatched bases: 4. Here the CDR3 DNA reads TGTGCCAGCAGAGACAGGGGTGGTTCACCCCTCCACTTT. It codes for CASRDRGGSPLHF.

This chain uses TRBV4-1 with TRBJ2-5; TRBD2 is a possible D gene (6 bases). Between the trimmed V and J ends, which lost 2 bases and 0 bases, there was a span of 10 bases. Germline values: CDR1 MGHRA, CDR2 YSYEKL. The CDR3 covers 15 residues. The CDR3 nucleotides read TGCGCCAGCAGCCAAACGGCGGGGTACCAAGAGACCCAGTACTTC. Translating gives CASSQTAGYQETQYF.

A few counts support this clone. The chain is built from TRBV5-1 and TRBJ1-2; no clear D. V was pared by 1 base and J by 8 bases, with 15 bases between. Germline values: CDR1 SGHRS, CDR2 YFSETQ. The CDR3 length is 14 residues. This CDR3 is CASSLSSATGGYTF. CDR3 bases: TGCGCCAGCAGCTTGAGCAGCGCTACTGGAGGCTACACCTTC.

The V gene is TRBV18, the J gene TRBJ2-1, with 7 bases fitting TRBD1. There are 14 residues in the CDR3. Germline assignment: CDR1 KGHSH and CDR2 LQKENI. After removal of 2 bases from V and 6 bases from J, the junction contained 4 bases not matched to a gene. CDR3 nucleotide sequence: TGTGCCAGCTCACCAAGACAGGGAAGCAATGAGCAGTTCTTC. Amino acid sequence: CASSPRQGSNEQFF. Variable domain in full (rest from reference TRBV18 and TRBJ2-1): NAGVMQNPRHLVRRRGQEARLRCSPMKGHSHVYWYRQLPEEGLKFMVYLQKENIIDESGMPKERFSAEFPKEGPSILRIQQVVRGDSAAYFCASSPRQGSNEQFFGPGTRLTVL.

This chain joins TRBV6-1 and TRBJ2-5; perhaps TRBD2 as D (5 bases). Judging by the DNA end, TRBJ2-7 fits better; the J call may be wrong. Germline CDR1 MNHNS, CDR2 SASEGT. The CDR3 is 12 residues long. CDR3 coding DNA: TGTGCCAGCAGTGGGACTTTCTACGAGCAGTACTTC. Protein sequence: CASSGTFYEQYF.

The gene calls are TRBV5-1 and TRBJ1-3; the D gene is possibly TRBD1 (5 bases). CDR1 and CDR2 (germline): SGHRS, YFSETQ. V shed 3 bases and J shed 0 bases, with 7 bases lying between them. CDR3 length: 14 amino acids. Written as DNA, the CDR3 is TGCGCCAGCAGCTCGGGGGGCTCTGGAAACACCATATATTTT. It encodes CASSSGGSGNTIYF.

The V call is TRBV2, the J call TRBJ2-1, with 9 bases aligning to TRBD1. With 6 bases clipped from V and 7 bases from J, the junction kept 10 bases outside the gene matches. The CDR3 sequence is 15 residues long. Germline V gives CDR1 SNHLY, CDR2 FYNNEI. CDR3 residues: CASRSGQGSGNEQFF. Here the CDR3 DNA reads TGTGCCAGCAGGTCAGGACAGGGGTCAGGTAATGAGCAGTTCTTC.

J is TRBJ2-7 and V is TRBV19; 8 nucleotides agree with TRBD1. Losses at the gene ends were 4 bases for V and 5 bases for J; bases not matched to a gene: 7. Germline V gene data show CDR1 as LNHDA and CDR2 as SQIVND (reference sequence). This CDR3 has 14 amino acids. The CDR3 bases are TGTGCCAGTAGTACGGGGACAGGAGGCGACGAGCAGTACTTC. Protein sequence: CASSTGTGGDEQYF.

This clone was seen once. This chain uses TRBV6-5 with TRBJ2-7, with TRBD1 identical over 8 bases. Per the germline V gene, CDR1 is MNHEY and CDR2 is SVGAGI. This CDR3 spans 14 amino acids. Trimming at V came to 6 bases and at J to 7 bases, leaving 11 bases not matched to a gene. The CDR3 region is CASSSGGASKEQYF. The CDR3 bases are TGTGCCAGCAGCTCAGGGGGCGCGTCGAAGGAGCAGTACTTC.

The chain uses TRBV19 and TRBJ2-1; perhaps TRBD2 as D (6 bases). There are 13 residues in the CDR3. In germline, CDR1 is LNHDA, CDR2 SQIVND (reference sequence). Trimming pared 5 bases from V and 2 bases from J, leaving 7 bases between. This chain's CDR3 is CASSWGAYNEQFF. The CDR3 DNA follows: TGTGCCAGTAGTTGGGGGGCCTACAATGAGCAGTTCTTC. The full variable domain, its missing parts supplied by reference TRBV19 and TRBJ2-1, is DGGITQSPKYLFRKEGQNVTLSCEQNLNHDAMYWYRQDPGQGLRLIYYSQIVNDFQKGDIAEGYSVSREKKESFPLTVTSAQKNPTAFYLCASSWGAYNEQFFGPGTRLTVL.